This TCR beta chain was retrieved from a study of blood T cell repertoires in COVID-19. The CDR3 runs to 16 residues. The germline V gene encodes CDR1 SGDLS and CDR2 YYNGEE. The authors' processing: Amplification with reference gene primers provided the estimates of nucleated cell counts. TCRdb keeps only in-frame clones here, not all; method: immunoSEQ multiplex PCR. That table supplies the V and J calls and clone size; D and trimming were determined from the DNA. Altogether roughly 380,000 clones are present, over 85% being singletons, with the ten largest covering roughly 3.9%. With regard to this clone: The junction does not match germline at one end; this may be a read error.

V gene TRBV9 combines with J gene TRBJ1-5, with D maybe TRBD1 (6 bases). Sequencing was carried out using peripheral blood. The TCR was taken from a woman in her sixties or seventies with COVID-19, enrolled during active disease. The CDR3 DNA follows: TGTGCCAGCAGCGAGGGGGGGTGGCGGGGCAACCAGCCCCAGCATTTT. Protein sequence: CASSEGGWRGNQPQHF.